This entry describes one TCR beta chain. This clone was detected a few times. Its recognized antigen is unknown. The sample holds no much larger clone one base away, and base qualities are not on file. The data originate from a study of cytomegalovirus exposure and HLA in healthy donors (dated by TCRdb to about 2017). For the study in its entirety: According to an earlier analysis of 587 of the donors, 150 million to 200 million T cells yielded 100 million or so unique TCR beta sequences and approximately 300 Gb of sequence data. The study profiled the T cell repertoires of about 720 subjects by immunosequencing and related them to cytomegalovirus serostatus. To predict cytomegalovirus infection status, the study combined high-throughput TCR immunosequencing, statistical association of individual TCRs with disease status, and machine learning. Donor age, sex, ethnicity and CMV serostatus were compiled together with the repertoire data. Of the roughly 400 genotyped donors, 80% to 90% were placed in the genetic ancestry cluster associated with self-reported Caucasian donors. Along with the 666-subject first cohort, a separate validation cohort of 120 different subjects was used. A later genetic analysis took genome-wide SNP genotypes for about three fifths of the roughly 670 donors and used that subset as a discovery cohort. HLA typing covered class I and class II loci at four-digit resolution. The number of donors typed differed by locus, with roughly 629-640 for A, B, C, DRB1 and DQB1, 522 for DQA1, nearly 610 for DPA1, and around 450 for DPB1. In the later analysis, no new phenotypic data were used to find candidate immune exposures; instead, reliance was placed on TCR beta sequences and their occurrence across donors. To study patterns of TCR occurrence, a later analysis re-analyzed previously published TCR beta repertoires from 650 to 750 donors and added high-resolution HLA genotyping. About 280 gigabases of sequencing data and around 88 million unique TCR sequences made up an early release that covered several hundred HLA-typed donors. A handful of DR-DQ haplotypes were handled as single units for association and clustering because linkage in the cohort was strong. Among under 450 genotyped donors of the cohort, an average of about 240,000 unique TCR beta nucleotide sequences were sequenced per donor, about a sixth of them non-productive. An earlier analysis of some 500 of the donors applied high-throughput TCR beta sequencing to assess whether each TCR beta V gene segment acted as functional or pseudogenic. Every repertoire in the discovery cohort had been generated on one and the same sequencing platform. The study aimed to test whether cataloging public T cell receptors could reveal signatures of past pathogen exposure.

Counted from cysteine to phenylalanine, this CDR3 has 19 amino acids. The DNA shown is the 57-base CDR3, in frame from base 1. The germline V gene gives CDR1 as LGHNA and CDR2 as YSLEER. The germline V and J ends show losses of 4 bases and 0 bases respectively, and no gene match explains 4 bases of the junction. Preparation of the library involved the immunoSEQ multiplex PCR assay. A mixture of 60 forward primers for TCR Vbeta segments and 13 reverse primers for TCR Jbeta segments was used in the multiplex PCR. A multiplex PCR assay on genomic DNA amplified the CDR3 region of rearranged TCR beta genes. The Illumina HiSeq System was used to sequence the amplified TCR beta libraries as 87-base-pair reads. The authors' analysis ran thus. In a later analysis, roughly 80 million unique TCR beta chains were counted across the roughly 610 repertoires, and roughly 11 million of these chains were shared by at least two donors. A nearest-neighbor algorithm error-corrected the raw reads and collapsed the reads into unique sequences, merging closely related sequences to remove PCR and sequencing errors. To assign V, D and J gene segments, CDR3 sequences were aligned to IMGT reference sequences. For a sequence to be retained, a match of at least six nucleotides to both a V gene segment and a J gene segment was required. A rearrangement was called productive if the CDR3 had no stop codons and remained in frame with V and J, and every other rearrangement was called non-productive. Following IMGT convention, CDR3 was defined as the stretch from the second conserved V-encoded cysteine up to the conserved J-encoded phenylalanine. The earlier analysis of about 590 of the donors excluded sequences that lacked an unambiguous match to a single V gene segment. An earlier analysis of a few hundred of the donors called V segments functional above 56.7% productive rearrangements and segregating when the between-donor standard deviation exceeded 5%. A statistical classification framework was developed to diagnose cytomegalovirus status using the catalog of TCR beta chain sequences. In a later analysis, TCR nucleotide sequences were compared against IMGT/GENE-DB human TR gene sequences so that V and J genes could be assigned. The TCRdist pipeline was used in a later analysis to assign CDR3 sequences and most-parsimonious VDJ recombination scenarios. In a later analysis, every TCR beta chain was defined by the combination of its CDR3 amino acid sequence and its V-gene family, and reads without a unique V-gene family were dropped. To address suspected cross-contamination and a sequencing artifact, a later analysis removed 592 highly shared, low-generation-probability nucleotide sequences. For each public chain, a later analysis derived a clonal expansion index from normalized ranks of inferred template counts within each repertoire. In a later analysis, generation probabilities were computed with a VDJ recombination model fitted to out-of-frame rearrangements, and the resulting probabilities were checked against IGoR. A later analysis scored TCR-TCR, TCR-HLA and TCR-CMV co-occurrence with hypergeometric tests, applying a repertoire-size bias correction to TCR pairs. A later analysis estimated false discovery rates by permuting HLA or CMV assignments 20 times. A later analysis grouped co-occurring TCRs with DBSCAN, adding TCRdist sequence similarity when clustering within HLA-allele-positive subsets. For co-occurrence clustering, repertoires with fewer than 30,000 or more than 120,000 public chains were excluded, along with roughly 5 repertoires with anomalous nucleotide sharing. This is the immuneACCESS table as TCRdb keeps it, with only in-frame sequences that have V and J called. A part of the clones is gone; compared with another copy, unresolved V genes explain less than half, and the rest is unexplained. V and J calls and clone size follow that table, whereas D and trimming were derived from the DNA. Recorded for this sample are about 150,000 clones; roughly 80% of them occurred a single time. 4% to 4.5% of the sample is taken by the ten largest.

General study outcomes and caveats: Because counts were too low, some 17 rarely observed V segments, including chromosome 9 orphons, were left out of the earlier analysis of 500 to 750 of the donors. CMV serostatus was the only immune exposure information available for the cohort. This cohort had only TCR beta chains sequenced, and the lack of alpha or paired-chain data limited which features could be detected. The classifier was reported to diagnose cytomegalovirus status with high specificity and sensitivity in both the original and validation cohorts. Correlated functional status among segregating V segments might be attributable to linkage disequilibrium, but an unknown experimental factor could not be ruled out. In the study, approximately 150 TCR beta chains were listed as associated with cytomegalovirus. Several of the top co-occurrence clusters appeared to be linked to parvovirus B19, influenza, CMV and Epstein-Barr virus, according to a later analysis. Most CMV-associated TCR beta chains appeared to be HLA-restricted in a later analysis, and the HLA associations seemed to be driven largely by CMV exposure. Because the 87-base-pair reads could not distinguish some IMGT-functional V segments, including TRBV6-2 and TRBV6-3, those segments were excluded. Specific HLA alleles were associated with 16,951 TCR beta sequences at a false discovery rate of 0.05 in a later analysis. Compared with the approximately 670-donor mean, donors in an Asian-associated ancestry cluster had fewer N-insertions in productive TCRs, according to a later genetic analysis. A later analysis found that TCR association rates varied across HLA loci, with DRB1 alleles showing the most associated TCRs and HLA-C alleles the fewest. A cluster of highly shared sequence variants was judged likely to represent a technical artifact of the sequencing pipeline. In vitro tests confirmed that three of the cytomegalovirus-associated TCR beta chains recognize cytomegalovirus antigens. A later analysis found that HLA-associated TCR beta chains were more clonally expanded and had lower generation probabilities than equally common non-associated chains. Broadly in line with IMGT annotations, most TCR beta V segments showed up in productive rearrangements about 87% or about 30% of the time in an earlier analysis of under 700 of the donors. Most TCR sequences were observed very rarely across donors, whereas some public TCRs were present in many individuals. The presence/absence analyses assumed that sequencing depth was roughly uniform across donors, and that assumption may not be true. Because HLA typing was missing for some donors at each locus, association tests included only the typed subset. The authors suggested that the approach could potentially be generalized to other disease states and immunological phenotypes. When HLA alleles, especially DR and DQ, strongly co-occurred, attributing TCR associations to individual alleles was difficult. An association between a missense DCLRE1C variant and V-gene and J-gene trimming of TCR beta chains was found in a later genetic analysis and replicated in an independent cohort. A further reported finding was that TCR beta sequences accurately predicted the HLA-A and HLA-B alleles for most subjects in the first cohort.

The cohort consisted of 600 or so healthy bone marrow donors. At the time of sampling, all cohort members were nominally healthy, though unrecorded immune exposures were likely present. The donor was CMV seropositive and was included in the group of 289 seropositive cohort members. A peripheral blood sample was collected from each donor, and TCR beta sequencing was performed on peripheral blood mononuclear cells. The Qiagen DNeasy Blood Extraction Kit was used to extract genomic DNA from the blood cell samples. The origin of this receptor is a woman aged 40 to 50 in good health and CMV-seropositive. The sequencing input was PBMCs. The chain employs TRBV4-3 and TRBJ2-6; 15 central bases correspond to TRBD2. The DNA sequence follows: TGCGCCAGCAGCCGGACTAGCGGGGGGGAAATCTCTGGGGCCAACGTCCTGACTTTC. Its protein reads: CASSRTSGGEISGANVLTF.